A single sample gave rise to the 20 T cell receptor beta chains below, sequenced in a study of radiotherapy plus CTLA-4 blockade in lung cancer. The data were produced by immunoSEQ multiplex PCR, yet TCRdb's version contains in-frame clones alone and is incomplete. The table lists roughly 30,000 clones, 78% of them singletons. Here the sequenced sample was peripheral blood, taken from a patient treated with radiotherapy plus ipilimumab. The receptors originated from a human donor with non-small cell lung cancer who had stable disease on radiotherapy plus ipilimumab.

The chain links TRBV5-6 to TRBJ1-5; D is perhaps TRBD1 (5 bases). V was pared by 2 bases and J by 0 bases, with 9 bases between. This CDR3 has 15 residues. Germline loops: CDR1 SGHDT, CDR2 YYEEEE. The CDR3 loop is CASSLFGGSNQPQHF. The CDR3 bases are TGTGCCAGCAGCTTATTTGGGGGTAGCAATCAGCCCCAGCATTTT.

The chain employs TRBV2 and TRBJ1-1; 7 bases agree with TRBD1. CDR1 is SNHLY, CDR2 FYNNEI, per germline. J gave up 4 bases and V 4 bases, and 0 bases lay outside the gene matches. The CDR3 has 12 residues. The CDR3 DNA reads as TGTGCCAGCAGTGGACAGGGCACTGAAGCTTTCTTT. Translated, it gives CASSGQGTEAFF.

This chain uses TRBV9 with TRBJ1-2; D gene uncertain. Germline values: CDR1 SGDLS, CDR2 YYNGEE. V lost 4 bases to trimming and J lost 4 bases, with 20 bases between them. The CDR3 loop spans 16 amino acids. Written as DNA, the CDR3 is TGTGCCAGCAGCCCCCATCCAGGCCCCCAACCCTATGGCTACACCTTC. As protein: CASSPHPGPQPYGYTF.

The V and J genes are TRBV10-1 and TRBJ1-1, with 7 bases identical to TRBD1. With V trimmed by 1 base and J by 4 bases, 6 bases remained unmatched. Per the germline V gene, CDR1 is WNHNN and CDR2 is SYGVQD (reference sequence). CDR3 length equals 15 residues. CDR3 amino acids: CASSEFTGASTEAFF. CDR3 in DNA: TGCGCCAGCAGTGAGTTCACAGGGGCAAGCACTGAAGCTTTCTTT.

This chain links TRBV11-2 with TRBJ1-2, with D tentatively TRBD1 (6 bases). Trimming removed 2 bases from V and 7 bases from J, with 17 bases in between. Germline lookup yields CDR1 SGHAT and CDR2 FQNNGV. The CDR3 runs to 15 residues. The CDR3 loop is CASSLTRSGASGYTF. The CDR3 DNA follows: TGTGCCAGCAGCTTAACAAGATCGGGGGCGAGTGGCTACACCTTC.

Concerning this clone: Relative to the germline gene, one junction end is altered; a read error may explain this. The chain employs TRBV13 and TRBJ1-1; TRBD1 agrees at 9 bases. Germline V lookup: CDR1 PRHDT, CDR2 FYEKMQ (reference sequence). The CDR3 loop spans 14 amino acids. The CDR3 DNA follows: TGTGCCAACAGCTTACGACAGGGGGGCACTGAAGCTTTCTTT. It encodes CANSLRQGGTEAFF.

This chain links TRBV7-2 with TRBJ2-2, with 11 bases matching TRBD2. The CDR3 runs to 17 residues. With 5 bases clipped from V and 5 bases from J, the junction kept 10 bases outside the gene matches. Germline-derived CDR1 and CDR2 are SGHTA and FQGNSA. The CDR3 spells CASSRSSGGAETGELFF. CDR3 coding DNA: TGTGCCAGCAGCCGAAGTAGCGGGGGGGCGGAGACCGGGGAGCTGTTTTTT. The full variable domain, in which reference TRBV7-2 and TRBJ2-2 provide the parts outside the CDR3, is GAGVSQSPSNKVTEKGKDVELRCDPISGHTALYWYRQSLGQGLEFLIYFQGNSAPDKSGLPSDRFSAERTGGSVSTLTIQRTQQEDSAVYLCASSRSSGGAETGELFFGEGSRLTVL.

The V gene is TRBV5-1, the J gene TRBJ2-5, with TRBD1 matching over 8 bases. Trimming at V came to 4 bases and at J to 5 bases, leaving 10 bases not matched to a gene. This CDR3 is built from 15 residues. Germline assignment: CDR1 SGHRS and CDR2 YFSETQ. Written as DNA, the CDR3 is TGCGCCAGCAGCCGCCCTGGACAGGGACGGGAGACCCAGTACTTC. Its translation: CASSRPGQGRETQYF.

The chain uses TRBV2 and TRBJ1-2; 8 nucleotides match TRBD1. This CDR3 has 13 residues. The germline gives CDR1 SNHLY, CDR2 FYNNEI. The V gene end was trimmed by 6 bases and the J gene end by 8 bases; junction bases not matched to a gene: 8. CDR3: CASRTTGDGGYTF. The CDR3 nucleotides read TGTGCCAGCAGAACGACAGGGGATGGAGGCTACACCTTC.

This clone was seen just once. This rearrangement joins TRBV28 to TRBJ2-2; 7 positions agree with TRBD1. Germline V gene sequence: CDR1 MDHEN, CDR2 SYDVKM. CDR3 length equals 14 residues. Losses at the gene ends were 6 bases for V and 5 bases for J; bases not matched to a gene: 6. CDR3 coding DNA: TGTGCCAGCAGATCTACAGGGGAAACCGGGGAGCTGTTTTTT. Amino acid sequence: CASRSTGETGELFF.

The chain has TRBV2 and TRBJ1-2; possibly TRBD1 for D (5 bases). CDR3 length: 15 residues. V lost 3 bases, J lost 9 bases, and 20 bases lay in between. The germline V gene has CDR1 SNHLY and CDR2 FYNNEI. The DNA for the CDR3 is TGTGCCAGCAGTGATTCTGGCACAGGCGGAACTCGCTACACCTTC. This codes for CASSDSGTGGTRYTF.

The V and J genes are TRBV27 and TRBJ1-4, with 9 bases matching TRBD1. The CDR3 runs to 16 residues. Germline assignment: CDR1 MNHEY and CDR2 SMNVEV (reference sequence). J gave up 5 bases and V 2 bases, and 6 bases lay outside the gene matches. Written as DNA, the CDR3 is TGTGCCAGCAGTTTAGTATACGGGACAGGGAATGAAAAACTGTTTTTT. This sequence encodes CASSLVYGTGNEKLFF.

The chain's CDR3 is CASSQGPRVAYEQYF. The CDR3 DNA sequence: TGTGCCAGCAGTCAGGGGCCCAGAGTGGCCTACGAGCAGTACTTC. This chain joins TRBV5-6 and TRBJ2-7, with TRBD1 as a possible D gene (6 bases). This CDR3 has 15 amino acids. Germline CDR1 reads SGHDT; CDR2 reads YYEEEE. The V and J ends lost 5 bases and 2 bases respectively, with 17 bases between them.

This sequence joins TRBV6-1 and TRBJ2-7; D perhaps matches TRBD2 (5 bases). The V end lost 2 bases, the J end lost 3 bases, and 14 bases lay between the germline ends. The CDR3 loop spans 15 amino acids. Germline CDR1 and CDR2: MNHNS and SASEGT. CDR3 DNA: TGTGCCAGCAGTGAAACTCCGGGTGGACTCTACGAGCAGTACTTC. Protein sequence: CASSETPGGLYEQYF.

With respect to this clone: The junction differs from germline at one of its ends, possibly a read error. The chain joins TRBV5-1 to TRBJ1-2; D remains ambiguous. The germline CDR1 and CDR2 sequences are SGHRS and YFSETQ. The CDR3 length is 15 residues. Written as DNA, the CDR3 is TGTGCCAGCAGCTTGGAAGGGTTAACTTACGATGGCTACACCTTC. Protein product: CASSLEGLTYDGYTF.

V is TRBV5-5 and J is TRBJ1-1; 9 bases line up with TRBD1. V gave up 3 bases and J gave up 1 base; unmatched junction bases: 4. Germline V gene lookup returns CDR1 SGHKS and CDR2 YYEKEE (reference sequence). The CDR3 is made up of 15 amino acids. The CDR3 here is CASSWGQGANTEAFF. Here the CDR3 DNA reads TGTGCCAGCAGCTGGGGACAGGGAGCGAACACTGAAGCTTTCTTT.

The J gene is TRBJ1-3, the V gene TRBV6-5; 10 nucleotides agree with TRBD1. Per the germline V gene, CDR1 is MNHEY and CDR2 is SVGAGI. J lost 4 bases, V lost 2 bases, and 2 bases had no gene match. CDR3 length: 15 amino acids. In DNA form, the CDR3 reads TGTGCCAGCAGTTACGGGACAGGGGAGGGAAACACCATATATTTT. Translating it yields CASSYGTGEGNTIYF.

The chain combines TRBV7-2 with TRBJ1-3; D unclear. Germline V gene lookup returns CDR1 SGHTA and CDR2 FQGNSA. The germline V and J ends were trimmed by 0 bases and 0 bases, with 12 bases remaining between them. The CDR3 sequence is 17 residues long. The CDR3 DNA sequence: TGTGCCAGCAGCTTAGCAGGACCTTCGAGCTCTGGAAACACCATATATTTT. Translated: CASSLAGPSSSGNTIYF.

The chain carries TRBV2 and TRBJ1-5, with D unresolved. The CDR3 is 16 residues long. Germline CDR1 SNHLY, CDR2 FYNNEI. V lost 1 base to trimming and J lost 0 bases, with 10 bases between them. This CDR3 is CASSEGVGNSNQPQHF. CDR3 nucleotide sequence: TGTGCCAGCAGTGAAGGGGTAGGGAATAGCAATCAGCCCCAGCATTTT.

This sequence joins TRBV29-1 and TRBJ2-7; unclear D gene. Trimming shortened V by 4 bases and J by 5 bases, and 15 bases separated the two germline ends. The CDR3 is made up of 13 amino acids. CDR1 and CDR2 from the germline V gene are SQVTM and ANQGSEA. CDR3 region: CSVGASSSNEQYF. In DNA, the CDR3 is TGCAGCGTTGGTGCCAGTTCGTCTAACGAGCAGTACTTC.